These T cell receptor beta chains were read from a single sample in a study of T cells in Graves' hyperthyroidism and ophthalmopathy. TCRdb recomputed calls from the multiplex PCR reads with MiXCR, one row per CDR3 protein. The sample has approximately 560,000 distinct CDR3 sequences; 35% to 55% are singletons. Sequenced material: peripheral blood or thyroid tissue (not recorded which). The source of these receptors is a woman aged 18 to 35 with Graves' hyperthyroidism. Both conserved end residues are part of each CDR3. D genes are given only for firm matches. Rows give clone size only sometimes, using once, few, many, or a class for an expanded clone.

abundance: NA; v_gene: TRBV20-1; d_gene: NA; j_gene: TRBJ2-5; CDR3nt: TGCAGTCCAGAGAGGGGGCGGGAGGCACAAGAGACCCAGTACTTC; CDR3aa: CSPERGREAQETQYF
abundance: NA; v_gene: TRBV12-3/TRBV12-4; d_gene: NA; j_gene: TRBJ1-5; CDR3nt: TGTGCCAGCACCCAGGGGTATGAGCCCCAGCATTTT; CDR3aa: CASTQGYEPQHF
abundance: NA; v_gene: TRBV20-1; d_gene: NA; j_gene: TRBJ2-7; CDR3nt: TGCAGTGCTAGTAGGCAGGGCGGCACCGGGGAGGAGCAGTACTTC; CDR3aa: CSASRQGGTGEEQYF
abundance: NA; v_gene: TRBV25-1; d_gene: NA; j_gene: TRBJ1-1; CDR3nt: TGTGCCAGCAATCGAGGCCCCTACACTGAAGCTTTCTTT; CDR3aa: CASNRGPYTEAFF
abundance: many; v_gene: TRBV7-8; d_gene: NA; j_gene: TRBJ1-4; CDR3nt: TGTGCCAGCAGCTTAGGAGGGCAAGGGGAAAAACTGTTTTTT; CDR3aa: CASSLGGQGEKLFF
abundance: once; v_gene: TRBV10-3; d_gene: NA; j_gene: TRBJ1-2; CDR3nt: TGTGCGGACAGCCAGAGCTATGGCTACACCTTC; CDR3aa: CADSQSYGYTF
abundance: few; v_gene: TRBV7-2; d_gene: NA; j_gene: TRBJ1-1; CDR3nt: TGTGCCAGCAGCCACCCCCCGGGGGGGAACACTGAAGCTTTCTTT; CDR3aa: CASSHPPGGNTEAFF
abundance: NA; v_gene: TRBV7-2; d_gene: NA; j_gene: TRBJ1-3; CDR3nt: TGTGCCAGCAGCCTGGACGGATTCTCTGGAAACACCATATATTTT; CDR3aa: CASSLDGFSGNTIYF
abundance: NA; v_gene: TRBV29-1; d_gene: NA; j_gene: TRBJ1-1; CDR3nt: TGCAGCTTATCTGGGTCGTGGAACACTGAAGCTTTCTTT; CDR3aa: CSLSGSWNTEAFF
abundance: few; v_gene: TRBV20-1; d_gene: TRBD1; j_gene: TRBJ2-5; CDR3nt: TGCAGTGCTAGAGGGGACAGGGAAGAGACCCAGTACTTC; CDR3aa: CSARGDREETQYF
abundance: NA; v_gene: TRBV19; d_gene: NA; j_gene: TRBJ2-6; CDR3nt: TGTGCCAGTAGTATAGGACAGATTGGGGCCAACGTCCTGACTTTC; CDR3aa: CASSIGQIGANVLTF
abundance: NA; v_gene: TRBV7-2; d_gene: TRBD2; j_gene: TRBJ2-7; CDR3nt: TGTGCCAGCAGGCCCCCCGGACTAGCGGGAGTCGAGCAGTACTTC; CDR3aa: CASRPPGLAGVEQYF
abundance: NA; v_gene: TRBV4-1; d_gene: NA; j_gene: TRBJ2-7; CDR3nt: TGCGCCAGCAGCCAAGGAACAGGGCCCACCTACGAGCAGTACTTC; CDR3aa: CASSQGTGPTYEQYF
abundance: NA; v_gene: TRBV7-9; d_gene: NA; j_gene: TRBJ2-1; CDR3nt: TGTGCCAGCAGCCAGACGGGAGAGCAGTTCTTC; CDR3aa: CASSQTGEQFF
abundance: once; v_gene: TRBV19; d_gene: TRBD1; j_gene: TRBJ1-1; CDR3nt: TGTGCCAGTAGTACCCGGACAGGCATAAACACTGAAGCTTTCTTT; CDR3aa: CASSTRTGINTEAFF
abundance: NA; v_gene: TRBV2; d_gene: NA; j_gene: TRBJ2-1; CDR3nt: TGTGCCAGCAGTGAAGACAGTTACAATGAGCAGTTCTTC; CDR3aa: CASSEDSYNEQFF
abundance: NA; v_gene: TRBV7-9; d_gene: TRBD1; j_gene: TRBJ2-5; CDR3nt: TGTGCCAGCAGCTTTTCGGGACAGACACAAGAGACCCAGTACTTC; CDR3aa: CASSFSGQTQETQYF
abundance: once; v_gene: TRBV25-1; d_gene: NA; j_gene: TRBJ1-2; CDR3nt: TGTGCCAGCAGACTTTCCCCGGGGAAGTCTAGCTATGGCTACACCTTC; CDR3aa: CASRLSPGKSSYGYTF
abundance: many; v_gene: TRBV24-1; d_gene: NA; j_gene: TRBJ1-5; CDR3nt: TGTGCCACCAGTGATATGGTGGGGCAGCCCCAGCATTTT; CDR3aa: CATSDMVGQPQHF
abundance: NA; v_gene: TRBV10-3; d_gene: NA; j_gene: TRBJ2-7; CDR3nt: TGTGCCATCACCGAAGGGGCAATCTACGAGCAGTACTTC; CDR3aa: CAITEGAIYEQYF
abundance: many; v_gene: TRBV19; d_gene: NA; j_gene: TRBJ1-2; CDR3nt: TGTGCCAGTAGCCAGGGGCCCTATGGCTACACCTTC; CDR3aa: CASSQGPYGYTF
abundance: NA; v_gene: TRBV20-1; d_gene: NA; j_gene: TRBJ2-7; CDR3nt: TGCAGTGCCAGCAGCCAAGCCTACGAGCAGTACTTC; CDR3aa: CSASSQAYEQYF
abundance: NA; v_gene: TRBV6-6; d_gene: NA; j_gene: TRBJ1-2; CDR3nt: TGTGCCAGCAGGGCCGATGCTAGTAACTATGGCTACACCTTC; CDR3aa: CASRADASNYGYTF
abundance: NA; v_gene: TRBV2; d_gene: TRBD1; j_gene: TRBJ1-2; CDR3nt: TGTGCCAGCCAACAGGGGGCGGATGGCTACACCTTC; CDR3aa: CASQQGADGYTF
abundance: NA; v_gene: TRBV10-3; d_gene: NA; j_gene: TRBJ1-4; CDR3nt: TGTGCCATCAGTACTCCCAAGGCGATAAATTGGAATGAAAAACTGTTTTTT; CDR3aa: CAISTPKAINWNEKLFF
abundance: once; v_gene: TRBV2; d_gene: NA; j_gene: TRBJ2-1; CDR3nt: TGTGCCAGCAGTGAGGACGGAATATACAATGAGCAGTTCTTC; CDR3aa: CASSEDGIYNEQFF
abundance: NA; v_gene: TRBV7-9; d_gene: NA; j_gene: TRBJ2-7; CDR3nt: TGTGCCAGCAGCTTAGTGGGGGGAGCCTACGAGCAGTACTTC; CDR3aa: CASSLVGGAYEQYF
abundance: NA; v_gene: TRBV29-1; d_gene: NA; j_gene: TRBJ2-2; CDR3nt: TGCAGCGTTGGGGTGGGGACCGGGGAGCTGTTTTTT; CDR3aa: CSVGVGTGELFF
abundance: NA; v_gene: TRBV15; d_gene: NA; j_gene: TRBJ1-5; CDR3nt: TGTGCCACCAGCAGTGGGGGGCCGTCCAACCAGCCCCAGCATTTT; CDR3aa: CATSSGGPSNQPQHF
abundance: few; v_gene: TRBV12-3/TRBV12-4; d_gene: NA; j_gene: TRBJ1-2; CDR3nt: TGTGCCAGCCGGTTGTATTATGGCTACACCTTC; CDR3aa: CASRLYYGYTF
abundance: NA; v_gene: TRBV11-3; d_gene: NA; j_gene: TRBJ1-1; CDR3nt: TGTGCCAGCAGCTTAGACCAGAGACGGGTGACTGAAGCTTTCTTT; CDR3aa: CASSLDQRRVTEAFF
abundance: many; v_gene: TRBV7-8; d_gene: NA; j_gene: TRBJ1-6; CDR3nt: TGTGCCAGCAGCTTAGGCGGCAGCTATTCACCCCTCCACTTT; CDR3aa: CASSLGGSYSPLHF
abundance: many; v_gene: TRBV9; d_gene: NA; j_gene: TRBJ1-6; CDR3nt: TGTGCCAGCAGCGTAGAAGACAGTCGGGATTCACCCCTCCACTTT; CDR3aa: CASSVEDSRDSPLHF
abundance: many; v_gene: TRBV19; d_gene: NA; j_gene: TRBJ1-5; CDR3nt: TGTGCCAGTAGTATCGCGGTCAATCAGCCCCAGCATTTT; CDR3aa: CASSIAVNQPQHF
abundance: NA; v_gene: TRBV7-8; d_gene: NA; j_gene: TRBJ1-3; CDR3nt: TGTGCCAGCAGCTTCGCCGGGGGGGGCGAGGGCGGAAACACCATATATTTT; CDR3aa: CASSFAGGGEGGNTIYF
abundance: NA; v_gene: TRBV7-9; d_gene: NA; j_gene: TRBJ1-5; CDR3nt: TGTGCCAGCAGCGTTGGAGCAGGGAGGGCCCCTAATCAGCCCCAGCATTTT; CDR3aa: CASSVGAGRAPNQPQHF
abundance: NA; v_gene: TRBV7-9; d_gene: NA; j_gene: TRBJ2-7; CDR3nt: TGTGCCAGCAGCTTAAGTGAGACAGGAAGATCCTACGAGCAGTACTTC; CDR3aa: CASSLSETGRSYEQYF
abundance: many; v_gene: TRBV7-6; d_gene: NA; j_gene: TRBJ1-1; CDR3nt: TGTGCCAGCAGCTTAGTTGTGGCCATGAACACTGAAGCTTTCTTT; CDR3aa: CASSLVVAMNTEAFF
abundance: many; v_gene: TRBV25-1; d_gene: NA; j_gene: TRBJ1-2; CDR3nt: TGTGCCAGCAGTGATACAGGCTATGGCTACACCTTC; CDR3aa: CASSDTGYGYTF
abundance: NA; v_gene: TRBV9; d_gene: NA; j_gene: TRBJ1-6; CDR3nt: TGTGCCAGCAGCGTGTCTGGGAGCTCCTATAATTCACCCCTCCACTTT; CDR3aa: CASSVSGSSYNSPLHF
abundance: once; v_gene: TRBV15; d_gene: TRBD2; j_gene: TRBJ2-7; CDR3nt: TGTGCCACCAGCAGCGTTACGACTAGCGGGATCTCCTACGAGCAGTACTTC; CDR3aa: CATSSVTTSGISYEQYF
abundance: few; v_gene: TRBV12-3/TRBV12-4; d_gene: NA; j_gene: TRBJ1-6; CDR3nt: TGTGCCAGCACCCCTCGACGCTTAAATTCACCCCTCCACTTT; CDR3aa: CASTPRRLNSPLHF
abundance: few; v_gene: TRBV20-1; d_gene: TRBD1; j_gene: TRBJ1-1; CDR3nt: TGCAGTGCTATCGGACAGGGTCCCTACACTGAAGCTTTCTTT; CDR3aa: CSAIGQGPYTEAFF
abundance: few; v_gene: TRBV7-9; d_gene: TRBD1; j_gene: TRBJ2-5; CDR3nt: TGTGCCAGCAGCTTGGGACAGGGGTCGGTCGAGACCCAGTACTTC; CDR3aa: CASSLGQGSVETQYF
abundance: NA; v_gene: TRBV15; d_gene: NA; j_gene: TRBJ2-6; CDR3nt: TGTGCCACCAGCAGGCAACAGGGCTCTGGGGCCAACGTCCTGACTTTC; CDR3aa: CATSRQQGSGANVLTF
abundance: few; v_gene: TRBV20-1; d_gene: NA; j_gene: TRBJ1-1; CDR3nt: TGCAGTGCTAGAGATGGGGGCAGGGCGAACACTGAAGCTTTCTTT; CDR3aa: CSARDGGRANTEAFF
abundance: NA; v_gene: TRBV15; d_gene: TRBD1; j_gene: TRBJ1-6; CDR3nt: TGTGCCACCAGCAGTGACAGGGGGTGGAGGAATTCACCCCTCCACTTT; CDR3aa: CATSSDRGWRNSPLHF
abundance: NA; v_gene: TRBV7-2; d_gene: NA; j_gene: TRBJ1-5; CDR3nt: TGTGCCAGCAGCCGTAAATGGGGAGGTTTTCAGCCCCAGCATTTT; CDR3aa: CASSRKWGGFQPQHF